This section outlines one TCR beta chain sequence together with its context. Its target is unknown. A read error may explain this, as a much larger clone is one base away. The final CDR3 position lacks the conserved phenylalanine or tryptophan, pointing to a likely read error. Total RNA amounting to roughly 450 ng was the source from which TCR beta cDNA was made with a constant-region primer. Researchers made the TCR beta libraries by running three nested multiplex PCR rounds with slightly modified ARM-PCR. Both of the initial two PCR rounds ran for about 11 cycles and employed TRBV1-TRBV30 forward primers alongside a C-beta reverse primer. TCRdb itself ran the multiplex PCR reads through MiXCR, one entry per CDR3 protein. This sample has about 320,000 distinct CDR3 sequences, with roughly 60% found just once. The CDR3 totals 16 residues. The germline V and J ends were trimmed by 1 base and 4 bases, with 14 bases remaining between them. Germline V gene data show CDR1 as SGHDT and CDR2 as YYEEEE.

These data come from a study of tumor-infiltrating lymphocytes in primary liver carcinoma. Across the whole study: Per sample, productive TCRbeta reads numbered roughly 3.65 to 7.13 million, similar across tissue types.

For blood RNA, unsorted whole blood served as the source, and germline DNA was extracted too. Study-level findings and limits: Reduced overlap was seen in tumor-adjacent and tumor-blood pairs versus tumor region pairs.

The origin of this receptor is a woman in her twenties or thirties with primary liver carcinoma and hepatitis B virus infection. This chain connects TRBV5-6 to TRBJ2-2; no firm D call. Sequencing was performed on peripheral blood. CDR3 in DNA: TGTGCCAGCAGCTTGAACCTGCTGTCGGGCACCGGGGAGCTGTTTTAT. Its protein is CASSLNLLSGTGELFY.